Below are 15 T cell receptor beta chains sequenced from a single sample in a study of blood T cell repertoires in COVID-19. Sequencing used immunoSEQ multiplex PCR; TCRdb keeps in-frame clones, though not all of them. This sample yields over 200,000 clones, of which 65% to 90% are seen a single time; about 4.7% belongs to the top ten. Source material: PBMCs or T cells enriched from blood (not recorded which). These receptors originate from a woman aged 25 to 39 who had been exposed to COVID-19.

The chain uses TRBV11-3 and TRBJ2-1; 9 nucleotides align to TRBD2. The CDR3 sequence is 15 residues long. V gave up 5 bases and J gave up 9 bases; unmatched junction bases: 11. Germline assignment: CDR1 SGHNT and CDR2 YENEEA. CDR3 DNA: TGTGCCAGCAGCCCCGGTGGCGGGGGGGCCGGTGAGCAGTTCTTC. Translation: CASSPGGGGAGEQFF.

The sample holds one count of this clone. This sequence joins TRBV19 and TRBJ2-3; 9 bases are a match to TRBD1. CDR1 is LNHDA and CDR2 is SQIVND in the germline V gene (reference sequence). The trim removed 5 bases at V and 5 bases at J, leaving 2 bases unmatched. The CDR3 is 13 amino acids. The CDR3 reads CASSVTGGDTQYF. DNA for the CDR3: TGTGCCAGTAGTGTGACAGGGGGAGATACGCAGTATTTT.

The CDR3 nucleotides read TGCAGCGTGAAGGACAGGGGATTGGGGTACGAGCAGTACTTC. It encodes CSVKDRGLGYEQYF. V usage is TRBV29-1 and J usage is TRBJ2-7; TRBD1 matches at 9 bases. Germline V lookup: CDR1 SQVTM, CDR2 ANQGSEA. The V segment lost 6 bases and the J segment 4 bases; nucleotides outside the gene matches: 10. The CDR3 loop spans 14 amino acids.

The V and J genes are TRBV29-1 and TRBJ1-2, with 8 bases that match TRBD1. J was trimmed by 7 bases and V by 4 bases; bases with no gene match: 2. This CDR3 has 11 amino acids. Germline lookup yields CDR1 SQVTM and CDR2 ANQGSEA. CDR3 DNA: TGCAGCGTTGCAGGGGGCCTTGGCTACACCTTC. Translating gives CSVAGGLGYTF.

J is TRBJ1-2 and V is TRBV24-1, with D maybe TRBD1 (6 bases). The CDR3 runs 13 residues. Germline CDR1 and CDR2: KGHDR and SFDVKD. Trimming left V 4 bases short and J 1 base short, with 6 bases between. CDR3 DNA: TGTGCCACCAGTGAACAGGGTAACTATGGCTACACCTTC. It is translated as CATSEQGNYGYTF.

This clone was detected a few times. The chain employs TRBV4-2 and TRBJ2-3, with 9 bases matching TRBD2. The CDR3 loop spans 16 amino acids. V lost 3 bases and J lost 4; bases outside the gene matches: 8. Germline CDR1 is LGHNA and CDR2 is YNFKEQ. The CDR3 spells CASSQNLAGLPDTQYF. The DNA for the CDR3 is TGTGCCAGCAGCCAGAACCTAGCGGGGCTCCCAGATACGCAGTATTTT.

V usage is TRBV5-4 and J usage is TRBJ2-1; D is possibly TRBD2 (6 bases). The CDR3 is 14 residues long. Trimming took 0 bases from V and 7 from J, leaving 11 bases between them. Germline V gene lookup returns CDR1 SGHNT and CDR2 YYREEE (reference sequence). The CDR3 protein is CASSLDGGANEQFF. CDR3 nucleotide sequence: TGTGCCAGCAGCTTGGATGGCGGGGCGAATGAGCAGTTCTTC.

The J gene is TRBJ1-4, the V gene TRBV19; 7 bases fit TRBD1. Germline V gene data show CDR1 as LNHDA and CDR2 as SQIVND (reference sequence). The CDR3 is made up of 14 amino acids. The trim removed 6 bases at V and 7 bases at J, leaving 8 bases unmatched. The CDR3 DNA is TGTGCCAGTAGGGCCCAGGGGGTCAGTGAAAAACTGTTTTTT. Protein sequence: CASRAQGVSEKLFF.

The rearrangement uses TRBV7-2 and TRBJ2-7; 11 bases align to TRBD1. The CDR3 loop spans 16 amino acids. CDR1 is SGHTA, CDR2 FQGNSA, per germline. The V segment lost 2 bases and the J segment 7 bases; nucleotides outside the gene matches: 10. CDR3 in DNA: TGTGCCAGCAGCTTATCTACCGGACAGGGGGCGCGGGAGCAGTACTTC. This codes for CASSLSTGQGAREQYF. Full variable domain (remainder filled in from reference TRBV7-2 and TRBJ2-7): GAGVSQSPSNKVTEKGKDVELRCDPISGHTALYWYRQSLGQGLEFLIYFQGNSAPDKSGLPSDRFSAERTGGSVSTLTIQRTQQEDSAVYLCASSLSTGQGAREQYFGPGTRLTVT.

The chain recombines TRBV10-1 with TRBJ2-3; weak D call: TRBD2 (5 bases). The germline gives CDR1 WNHNN, CDR2 SYGVQD (reference sequence). Between the trimmed V and J ends, which lost 3 bases and 4 bases, there was a span of 17 bases. The CDR3 runs 16 residues. This chain's CDR3 is CASSDTGGGQSDTQYF. The CDR3 DNA is TGCGCCAGCAGTGACACCGGCGGCGGGCAATCAGATACGCAGTATTTT.

The rearrangement uses TRBV5-6 and TRBJ2-3; weak D call: TRBD2 (5 bases). Trimming shortened V by 0 bases and J by 2 bases, and 10 bases separated the two germline ends. Germline V gives CDR1 SGHDT, CDR2 YYEEEE. The CDR3 loop spans 15 amino acids. CDR3 DNA: TGTGCCAGCAGCTTGGGTTGGACTCCCACAGATACGCAGTATTTT. Amino acids: CASSLGWTPTDTQYF.

The chain couples TRBV13 to TRBJ2-3; TRBD2 matches 7 bases. The J segment lost 0 bases and the V segment lost 4 bases, leaving 7 bases of the junction unmatched. In germline, CDR1 is PRHDT, CDR2 FYEKMQ (reference sequence). The CDR3 spans 16 residues. The CDR3 nucleotides read TGTGCCAGCAGCTCGGGACTACCATCTAGCACAGATACGCAGTATTTT. Encoded protein: CASSSGLPSSTDTQYF. Full variable domain (rest looked up from reference TRBV13 and TRBJ2-3): AAGVIQSPRHLIKEKRETATLKCYPIPRHDTVYWYQQGPGQDPQFLISFYEKMQSDKGSIPDRFSAQQFSDYHSELNMSSLELGDSALYFCASSSGLPSSTDTQYFGPGTRLTVL.

The chain has TRBV10-1 and TRBJ2-7; TRBD2 aligns across 7 bases. The CDR3 is made up of 12 amino acids. V lost 2 bases, J lost 6 bases, and 1 base stayed unmatched. The germline CDR1 and CDR2 sequences are WNHNN and SYGVQD (reference sequence). Here the CDR3 reads CASSEGGGEQYF. The DNA of the CDR3 is TGCGCCAGCAGTGAGGGCGGGGGCGAGCAGTACTTC.

This clone was recorded only once. The chain recombines TRBV5-1 with TRBJ2-3; D is ambiguous. The germline V and J ends were trimmed by 0 bases and 6 bases, with 8 bases remaining between them. The length of the CDR3 is 13 residues. The germline CDR1 and CDR2 sequences are SGHRS and YFSETQ. The CDR3 coding sequence is TGCGCCAGCAGCTTGGCAGGAATCGATACGCAGTATTTT. This sequence encodes CASSLAGIDTQYF.

The V call is TRBV7-9, the J call TRBJ1-6; D may be TRBD1 (5 bases). The length of the CDR3 is 17 residues. The germline CDR1 and CDR2 sequences are SEHNR and FQNEAQ (reference sequence). V gave up 0 bases and J gave up 5 bases, with 14 bases separating them. DNA of the CDR3: TGTGCCAGCAGCTTAGCTGCCAGCCAGGGCGATAATTCACCCCTCCACTTT. Amino acids: CASSLAASQGDNSPLHF. Supplemented by reference TRBV7-9 and TRBJ1-6, the full variable domain reads DTGVSQNPRHKITKRGQNVTFRCDPISEHNRLYWYRQTLGQGPEFLTYFQNEAQLEKSRLLSDRFSAERPKGSFSTLEIQRTEQGDSAMYLCASSLAASQGDNSPLHFGNGTRLTVT.